Sequencing of this T cell receptor beta chain was carried out in a study of beta chain features in type 1 diabetes. Every bit of the isolated RNA underwent reverse transcription, so sequencing read expressed TCRB transcripts. Profiled with immunoSEQ multiplex PCR; TCRdb holds only in-frame clones, not every one. The sample consists of about 200,000 clones, under 13% of them appearing once. It was via CD45RO/CCR7/CD25/CD127/CD95/CD27 that CD4+ naive, central memory, regulatory and stem cell-like memory cells were sorted. Purity (above 98%) was reached by all sorted populations. The germline V gene has CDR1 MDHEN and CDR2 SYDVKM. The CDR3 extends over 14 amino acids. V dropped 3 bases and J dropped 12; count of bases not matched to a gene: 9.

The sequence derives from a young man in good health. V gene TRBV28 combines with J gene TRBJ1-4, with TRBD1 identical over 8 bases. Specimen: central memory CD4+ T cells from blood. The CDR3 here is CASSLGRGRTELFF. The DNA of the CDR3 is TGTGCCAGCAGTTTGGGCAGGGGGCGCACGGAACTGTTTTTT.